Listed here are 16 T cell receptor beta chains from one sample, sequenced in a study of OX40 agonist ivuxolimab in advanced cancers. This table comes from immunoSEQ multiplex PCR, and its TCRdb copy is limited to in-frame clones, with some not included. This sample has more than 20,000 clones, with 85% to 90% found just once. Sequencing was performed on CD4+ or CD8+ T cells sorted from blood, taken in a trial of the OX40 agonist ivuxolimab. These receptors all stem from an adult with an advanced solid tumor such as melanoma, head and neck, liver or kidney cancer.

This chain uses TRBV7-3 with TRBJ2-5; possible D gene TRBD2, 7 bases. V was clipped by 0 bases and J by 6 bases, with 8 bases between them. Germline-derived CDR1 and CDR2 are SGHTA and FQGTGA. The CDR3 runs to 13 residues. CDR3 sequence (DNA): TGTGCCAGCAGCTTAACGGGGGGGCAGACCCAGTACTTC. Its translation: CASSLTGGQTQYF.

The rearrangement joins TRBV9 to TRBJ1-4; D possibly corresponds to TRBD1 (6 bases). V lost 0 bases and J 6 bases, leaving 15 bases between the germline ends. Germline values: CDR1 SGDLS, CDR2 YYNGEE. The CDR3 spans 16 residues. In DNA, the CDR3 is TGTGCCAGCAGCGTAGCTGGGGGGGGCCGGCATGAAAAACTGTTTTTT. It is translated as CASSVAGGGRHEKLFF. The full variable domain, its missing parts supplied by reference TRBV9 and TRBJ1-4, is DSGVTQTPKHLITATGQRVTLRCSPRSGDLSVYWYQQSLDQGLQFLIQYYNGEERAKGNILERFSAQQFPDLHSELNLSSLELGDSALYFCASSVAGGGRHEKLFFGSGTQLSVL.

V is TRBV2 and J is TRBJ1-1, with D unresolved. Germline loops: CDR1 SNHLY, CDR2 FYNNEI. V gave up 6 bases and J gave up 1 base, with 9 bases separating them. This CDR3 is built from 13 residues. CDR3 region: CASRVTQNTEAFF. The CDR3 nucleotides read TGTGCCAGCAGGGTAACTCAGAACACTGAAGCTTTCTTT.

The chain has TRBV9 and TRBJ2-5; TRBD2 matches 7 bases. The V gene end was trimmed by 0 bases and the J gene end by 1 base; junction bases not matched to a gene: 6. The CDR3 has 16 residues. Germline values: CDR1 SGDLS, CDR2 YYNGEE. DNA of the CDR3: TGTGCCAGCAGCGTAGCGCTAGCGGCACCCCAAGAGACCCAGTACTTC. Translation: CASSVALAAPQETQYF.

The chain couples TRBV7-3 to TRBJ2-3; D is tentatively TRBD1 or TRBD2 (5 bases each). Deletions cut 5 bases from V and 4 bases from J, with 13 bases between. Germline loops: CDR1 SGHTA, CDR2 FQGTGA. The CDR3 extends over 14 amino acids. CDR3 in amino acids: CASSREGSPDTQYF. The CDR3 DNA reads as TGTGCCAGCAGCCGCGAGGGGTCTCCAGATACGCAGTATTTT.

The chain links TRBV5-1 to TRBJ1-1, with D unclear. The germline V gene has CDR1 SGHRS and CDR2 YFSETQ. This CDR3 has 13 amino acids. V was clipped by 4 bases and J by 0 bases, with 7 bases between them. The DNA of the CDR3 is TGCGCCAGCAGCCAAGGACTGAACACTGAAGCTTTCTTT. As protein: CASSQGLNTEAFF.

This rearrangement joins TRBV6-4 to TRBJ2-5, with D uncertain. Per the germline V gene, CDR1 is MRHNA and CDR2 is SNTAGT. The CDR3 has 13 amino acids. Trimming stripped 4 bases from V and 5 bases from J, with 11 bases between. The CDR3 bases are TGTGCCAGCAGTGCCATTCTTGGGGAGACCCAGTACTTC. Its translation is CASSAILGETQYF.

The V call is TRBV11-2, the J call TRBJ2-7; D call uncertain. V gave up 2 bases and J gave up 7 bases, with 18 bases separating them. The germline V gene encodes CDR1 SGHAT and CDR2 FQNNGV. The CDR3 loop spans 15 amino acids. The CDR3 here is CASSLRPSPPLEQYF. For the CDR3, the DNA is TGTGCCAGCAGCTTAAGACCTTCCCCTCCCCTTGAGCAGTACTTC.

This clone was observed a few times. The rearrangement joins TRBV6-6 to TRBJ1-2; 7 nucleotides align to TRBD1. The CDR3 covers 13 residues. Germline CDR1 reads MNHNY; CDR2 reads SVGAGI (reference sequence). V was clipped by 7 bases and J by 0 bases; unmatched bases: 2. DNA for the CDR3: TGTGCCAGCACAACAGGGGCTAACTATGGCTACACCTTC. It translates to CASTTGANYGYTF.

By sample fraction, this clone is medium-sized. CDR3 DNA sequence: TGTGCCTATTCACCGAACACTGAAGCTTTCTTT. This sequence encodes CAYSPNTEAFF. This rearrangement joins TRBV30 to TRBJ1-1; D not resolved. Deletions cut 7 bases from V and 1 base from J, with 7 bases between. This CDR3 region has 11 residues. Germline CDR1 GTSNPN, CDR2 SVGIG (reference sequence). The full variable domain, completed using reference TRBV30 and TRBJ1-1, is SQTIHQWPATLVQPVGSPLSLECTVEGTSNPNLYWYRQAAGRGLQLLFYSVGIGQISSEVPQNLSASRPQDRQFILSSKKLLLSDSGFYLCAYSPNTEAFFGQGTRLTVV.

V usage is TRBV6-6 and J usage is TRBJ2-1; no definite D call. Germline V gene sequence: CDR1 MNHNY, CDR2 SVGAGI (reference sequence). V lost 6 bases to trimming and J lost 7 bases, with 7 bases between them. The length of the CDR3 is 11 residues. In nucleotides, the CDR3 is TGTGCCAGCAGAACGGAGAATGAGCAGTTCTTC. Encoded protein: CASRTENEQFF.

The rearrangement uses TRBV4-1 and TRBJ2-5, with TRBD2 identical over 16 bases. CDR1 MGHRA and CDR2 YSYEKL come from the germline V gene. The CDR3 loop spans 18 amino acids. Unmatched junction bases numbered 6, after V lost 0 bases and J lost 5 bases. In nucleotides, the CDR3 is TGCGCCAGCAGCCAAGATGAGGGACTAGCGGGGGGGCTGGAGACCCAGTACTTC. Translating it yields CASSQDEGLAGGLETQYF.

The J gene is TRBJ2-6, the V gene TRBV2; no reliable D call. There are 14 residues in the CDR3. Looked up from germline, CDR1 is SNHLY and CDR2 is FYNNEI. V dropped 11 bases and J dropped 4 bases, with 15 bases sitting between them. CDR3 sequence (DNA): TGTGCCTCCGGGTACCTGGGGGGGGCCAACGTCCTGACTTTC. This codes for CASGYLGGANVLTF.

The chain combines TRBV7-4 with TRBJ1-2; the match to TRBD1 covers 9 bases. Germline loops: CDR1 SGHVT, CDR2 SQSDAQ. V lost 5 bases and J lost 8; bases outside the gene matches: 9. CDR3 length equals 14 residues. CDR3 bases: TGTGCCAGCAGCCCGGGACAGGGATTCGGCGGCTACACCTTC. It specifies CASSPGQGFGGYTF. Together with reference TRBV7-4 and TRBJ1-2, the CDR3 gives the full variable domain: GAGVSQSPRYKVAKRGRDVALRCDSISGHVTLYWYRQTLGQGSEVLTYSQSDAQRDKSGRPSGRFSAERPERSVSTLKIQRTEQGDSAVYLCASSPGQGFGGYTFGSGTRLTVV.

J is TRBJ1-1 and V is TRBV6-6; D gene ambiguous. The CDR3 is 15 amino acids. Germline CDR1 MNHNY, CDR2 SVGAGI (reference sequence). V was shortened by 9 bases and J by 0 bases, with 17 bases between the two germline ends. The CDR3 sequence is CASAQLRWLNTEAFF. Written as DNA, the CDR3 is TGTGCCAGTGCCCAGCTGAGGTGGCTGAACACTGAAGCTTTCTTT.

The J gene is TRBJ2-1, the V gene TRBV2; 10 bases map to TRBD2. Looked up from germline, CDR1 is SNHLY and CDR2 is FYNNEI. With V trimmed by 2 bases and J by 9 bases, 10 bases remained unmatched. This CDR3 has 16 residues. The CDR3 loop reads CASSEQLAGPRGEQFF. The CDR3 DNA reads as TGTGCCAGCAGTGAACAACTAGCGGGACCCCGTGGTGAGCAGTTCTTC. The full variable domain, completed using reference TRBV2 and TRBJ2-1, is EPEVTQTPSHQVTQMGQEVILRCVPISNHLYFYWYRQILGQKVEFLVSFYNNEISEKSEIFDDQFSVERPDGSNFTLKIRSTKLEDSAMYFCASSEQLAGPRGEQFFGPGTRLTVL.